This passage covers 5 T cell receptor beta chains from one sample sequenced in a study of blood T cell repertoires in COVID-19. Here immunoSEQ multiplex PCR was the method, and the copy in TCRdb shows in-frame clones only, minus some. This table has approximately 300,000 clones, 92% appearing once. The sample comprised PBMCs or T cells enriched from blood (not recorded which). These receptor sequences come from a woman aged 25 to 39 who had recovered from COVID-19.

This chain uses TRBV2 with TRBJ1-2; TRBD1 matches at 7 bases. In germline, CDR1 is SNHLY, CDR2 FYNNEI. V lost 6 bases to trimming and J lost 3 bases; unmatched junction nucleotides: 7. CDR3 length: 14 residues. The CDR3 DNA reads TGTGCCAGCAGGGGGGGACAGTTCGACTATGGCTACACCTTC. The encoded protein is CASRGGQFDYGYTF.

The chain links TRBV7-2 to TRBJ1-3, with 9 bases matching TRBD1. V lost 5 bases to trimming and J lost 7 bases; unmatched junction nucleotides: 9. This CDR3 is built from 15 residues. Germline values: CDR1 SGHTA, CDR2 FQGNSA. The DNA of the CDR3 is TGTGCCAGCAGCAAGACAGGGGGAGTTTTGAACACCATATATTTT. Its protein product is CASSKTGGVLNTIYF.

The gene calls are TRBV6-5 and TRBJ1-5; TRBD1 might be the D (6 bases). Per the germline V gene, CDR1 is MNHEY and CDR2 is SVGAGI. The CDR3 runs to 15 residues. Trimming left V 11 bases short and J 2 bases short, with 19 bases between. Here the CDR3 reads CAGSGQSTCNQPQHF. CDR3 DNA sequence: TGTGCCGGTTCTGGACAGTCCACGTGCAATCAGCCCCAGCATTTT.

The J gene is TRBJ2-3, the V gene TRBV5-6, with 7 bases identical to TRBD1. Unmatched junction bases numbered 6, after V lost 0 bases and J lost 5 bases. The V gene's germline CDR1 is SGHDT and CDR2 YYEEEE. The CDR3 has 15 amino acids. CDR3 protein: CASSLGTGWGDTQYF. DNA for the CDR3: TGTGCCAGCAGCTTGGGGACAGGTTGGGGAGATACGCAGTATTTT.

The gene calls are TRBV5-1 and TRBJ2-7, with a tentative D call TRBD1 (5 bases). Trimming left V 2 bases short and J 0 bases short, with 9 bases between. Germline lookup yields CDR1 SGHRS and CDR2 YFSETQ. This CDR3 spans 14 amino acids. Here the CDR3 reads CASSFDSSSYEQYF. The DNA for the CDR3 is TGCGCCAGCAGCTTTGACAGCAGCTCCTACGAGCAGTACTTC. Combining the CDR3 with reference TRBV5-1 and TRBJ2-7 gives the whole variable domain KAGVTQTPRYLIKTRGQQVTLSCSPISGHRSVSWYQQTPGQGLQFLFEYFSETQRNKGNFPGRFSGRQFSNSRSEMNVSTLELGDSALYLCASSFDSSSYEQYFGPGTRLTVT.